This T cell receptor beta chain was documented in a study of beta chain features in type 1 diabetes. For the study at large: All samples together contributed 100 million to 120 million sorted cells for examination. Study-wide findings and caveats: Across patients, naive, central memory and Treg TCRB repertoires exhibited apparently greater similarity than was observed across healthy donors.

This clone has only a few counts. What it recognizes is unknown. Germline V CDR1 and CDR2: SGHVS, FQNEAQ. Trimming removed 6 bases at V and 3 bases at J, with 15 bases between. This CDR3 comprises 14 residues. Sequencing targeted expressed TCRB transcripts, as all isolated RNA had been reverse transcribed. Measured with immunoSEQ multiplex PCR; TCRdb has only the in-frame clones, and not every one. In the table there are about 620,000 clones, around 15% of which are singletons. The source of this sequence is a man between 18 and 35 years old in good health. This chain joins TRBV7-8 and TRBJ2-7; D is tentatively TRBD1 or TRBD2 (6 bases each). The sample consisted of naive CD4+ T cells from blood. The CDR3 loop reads CASRLRRDNYEQYF. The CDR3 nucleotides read TGTGCCAGCAGGTTACGGCGGGACAACTACGAGCAGTACTTC.